The present TCR beta chain was sequenced within a study of identical twins. Overall study results and limits: For monozygotic twins, models underestimated out-of-frame TCR alpha sharing. Weaker excess twin sharing was seen among beta out-of-frame sequences.

This clonotype was recorded a few times. As yet, its antigen is unknown. It was template switching that added a universal primer site, and there were unique molecular identifiers on the cDNA. TCRdb reprocessed the 5' RACE reads with MiXCR, giving one entry per CDR3 protein. The data show about 530,000 distinct CDR3 sequences, with about 16% seen just once and roughly 0.42% held by the top ten. The CDR3 sequence is 13 residues long. CDR1 and CDR2 (germline): SGHAT, FQNNGV. The V and J ends lost 5 bases and 3 bases respectively, with 9 bases between them. These data were also filed under a second study, of yellow fever vaccine responses in identical twins.

Sequenced input: CD4+ T cells sorted from blood. The chain uses TRBV11-2 and TRBJ2-3; possible D gene TRBD2, 5 bases. The TCR was taken from a woman younger than 30 in good health. This chain's CDR3 is CASSPQRTDTQYF. DNA for the CDR3: TGTGCCAGCAGCCCCCAGCGGACAGATACGCAGTATTTT.